Listed below are T cell receptor beta chains from one sample, sequenced in a study of T cells after posttransplantation cyclophosphamide. The repertoire was sequenced with immunoSEQ multiplex PCR; TCRdb's copy has only in-frame clones and lacks some. Listed for the sample are just over 25,000 clones, none seen a single time. The sample consisted of PBMCs. Every receptor here comes from a man in his fifties in good health, CMV-negative, and a related stem cell transplant donor. CDR3s include the opening cysteine and the closing phenylalanine or tryptophan. A D gene is named only where the DNA matches it firmly. Clone size is shown for a subset of rows, as once, few, many or a class of expanded clone.

TRBV4-1	14	TRBJ2-2	many	.	TGCGCCAGCAGCCAAGATCAGCGGACCGGGGAGCTGTTTTTT	CASSQDQRTGELFF
TRBV6-1	13	TRBJ2-7	many	.	TGTGCCAGCACCCCCGGTCTGTACTACGAGCAGTACTTC	CASTPGLYYEQYF
TRBV11-2	15	TRBJ2-1	many	TRBD2	TGTGCCAGCAGACCTCTAGCGGGGGACTACAATGAGCAGTTCTTC	CASRPLAGDYNEQFF
TRBV27	17	TRBJ2-3	many	.	TGTGCCAGCAGCCCGCAGGTCCGCCAGCCTAGCACAGATACGCAGTATTTT	CASSPQVRQPSTDTQYF
TRBV27	16	TRBJ2-5	.	.	TGTGCCAGCAGTTTGCGCTTCCGGGTCGACCAAGAGACCCAGTACTTC	CASSLRFRVDQETQYF
TRBV6-6	15	TRBJ2-7	many	.	TGTGCCAGCAGTTACTCACCAGGCAGCTCCTACGAGCAGTACTTC	CASSYSPGSSYEQYF
TRBV5-4	13	TRBJ2-1	many	.	TGTGCCAGCAGCTTTCCTAGCGACAATGAGCAGTTCTTC	CASSFPSDNEQFF
TRBV29-1	15	TRBJ1-1	many	.	TGCAGCGTTGAAAGTATGGGGGGGCCAGGCACTGAAGCTTTCTTT	CSVESMGGPGTEAFF
TRBV6-1	14	TRBJ2-7	many	TRBD1	TGTGCCAGCAGTTCACGACAGGGCTCCTACGAGCAGTACTTC	CASSSRQGSYEQYF
TRBV4-2	15	TRBJ2-3	many	.	TGTGCCAGCAGCCTGGTCCTAGGGGCCACAGATACGCAGTATTTT	CASSLVLGATDTQYF
TRBV6-1	17	TRBJ2-1	many	.	TGTGCCAGCAGTGAAGTACATGGGGGGGCTGGGAAAAATGAGCAGTTCTTC	CASSEVHGGAGKNEQFF
TRBV6-1	14	TRBJ1-1	many	TRBD1	TGTGCCAGCAGACGCACCGACAGGGGCACTGAAGCTTTCTTT	CASRRTDRGTEAFF
TRBV7-3	15	TRBJ1-1	many	TRBD1	TGTGCCAGCAGCCTGGGACAGGCTTTGAACACTGAAGCTTTCTTT	CASSLGQALNTEAFF
TRBV9	16	TRBJ1-5	many	TRBD1	TGTGCCAGCTCTGAGCAGGCAGGGGGGCCCGATCAGCCCCAGCATTTT	CASSEQAGGPDQPQHF
TRBV28	15	TRBJ2-3	many	TRBD1	TGTGCCACTAAGCCGGGACAGGGTGTAACAGATACGCAGTATTTT	CATKPGQGVTDTQYF
TRBV6-1	13	TRBJ2-3	many	.	TGTGCCAGCAGTGAAGGAAGAGCAGATACGCAGTATTTT	CASSEGRADTQYF
TRBV18	18	TRBJ2-3	many	.	TGTGCCAGCTCACCAGATAGTGGTCTGGCAGGGGCGACAGATACGCAGTATTTT	CASSPDSGLAGATDTQYF
TRBV15	13	TRBJ1-2	many	TRBD1	TGTGCCACCAGCATCGGACAGGGAAGAGGCTACACCTTC	CATSIGQGRGYTF
TRBV5-4	17	TRBJ2-5	many	.	TGTGCCAGCAGCTCCCCGGCGGCAGCACAAGTTAAAGAGACCCAGTACTTC	CASSSPAAAQVKETQYF
TRBV6-1	15	TRBJ2-7	many	TRBD1	TGTGCCAGCAGTGAGGACAGGGGGAGCTCCTACGAGCAGTACTTC	CASSEDRGSSYEQYF
TRBV11-3	14	TRBJ2-7	many	.	TGTGCCAGCAGCTTAGGTGGAGGCTCCTACGAGCAGTACTTC	CASSLGGGSYEQYF
TRBV2	13	TRBJ2-7	many	TRBD1	TGTGCCAGCGTGTCGGGACAGGGCTACGAGCAGTACTTC	CASVSGQGYEQYF
TRBV11-3	17	TRBJ2-7	many	TRBD2	TGTGCCAGCAGCTTGGGGGGACTAGCGGATAGCTCCTACGAGCAGTACTTC	CASSLGGLADSSYEQYF
TRBV7-2	18	TRBJ1-5	many	.	TGTGCCAGCAGCTTAGCGCTTCAGGCGAGGGGGGGGCTGCAGCCCCAGCATTTT	CASSLALQARGGLQPQHF
TRBV6-6	16	TRBJ2-5	many	TRBD2	TGTGCCAGCAGTTACAAAGCGGGGGACTTCCAAGAGACCCAGTACTTC	CASSYKAGDFQETQYF
TRBV7-3	14	TRBJ2-1	many	TRBD2	TGTGCCAGCAGCTTAACCCCGCGGGGGGATGAGCAGTTCTTC	CASSLTPRGDEQFF
TRBV2	13	TRBJ2-1	many	TRBD2	TGTGCCAGCCAACGGGGGGGGAACAATGAGCAGTTCTTC	CASQRGGNNEQFF
TRBV30	14	TRBJ1-2	many	TRBD1	TGTGCCTGGAGTGCTATCCGGACAGGGGGTGGCTACACCTTC	CAWSAIRTGGGYTF
TRBV5-1	15	TRBJ2-1	many	.	TGCGCCAGCAGCTTGACGTCTAGTAGGAACAATGAGCAGTTCTTC	CASSLTSSRNNEQFF
TRBV11-2	13	TRBJ1-3	many	.	TGTGCCAGCAGCTTAGATCACAGAAACACCATATATTTT	CASSLDHRNTIYF
TRBV10-3	13	TRBJ2-1	many	.	TGTGCCATCAGTGACGGCCAGGCCCAACAGCAGTTCTTC	CAISDGQAQQQFF
TRBV7-8	16	TRBJ1-3	many	.	TGTGCCAGCAGTTGGGTTCAGGGAGGTGGTGGAAACACCATATATTTT	CASSWVQGGGGNTIYF
TRBV18	13	TRBJ1-4	many	.	TGTGCCAGCTCACCAAGCCCTAATGAAAAACTGTTTTTT	CASSPSPNEKLFF
TRBV27	13	TRBJ2-7	many	.	TGTGCCAGCAGTTACAGGGACTCCTACGAGCAGTACTTC	CASSYRDSYEQYF
TRBV7-9	14	TRBJ1-1	many	.	TGTGCCAGCAGCTTAGGGCAGGGGAACACTGAAGCTTTCTTT	CASSLGQGNTEAFF
TRBV7-9	18	TRBJ2-6	many	TRBD1	TGTGCCAGCAGCCCTAGTCCCGGGACAGGGTTTGGGGCCAACGTCCTGACTTTC	CASSPSPGTGFGANVLTF
TRBV7-3	14	TRBJ2-1	many	TRBD2	TGTGCCAGCAGCTTGGCTAGCGGGGGTTATGAGCAGTTCTTC	CASSLASGGYEQFF
TRBV7-2	15	TRBJ2-7	many	TRBD2	TGTGCCAGCAGCTTAGCTAGCGGGGGTCCCGTCGAGCAGTACTTC	CASSLASGGPVEQYF
TRBV27	13	TRBJ1-1	many	.	TGTGCCAGCAGTTTAAACGGGGACACTGAAGCTTTCTTT	CASSLNGDTEAFF
TRBV29-1	14	TRBJ2-7	many	.	TGCAGCGTTGCTAGTATCGGATCCTCCTACGAGCAGTACTTC	CSVASIGSSYEQYF
TRBV19	15	TRBJ2-4	many	TRBD2	TGTGCCAGTAGTGGGCGGGAGGAGGCCAAAAACATTCAGTACTTC	CASSGREEAKNIQYF
TRBV4-2	15	TRBJ2-7	many	.	TGTGCCAGCAGCCAATCCAGGGCCACACTGGGGGAGCAGTACTTC	CASSQSRATLGEQYF
TRBV19	16	TRBJ2-7	many	TRBD1	TGTGCCAGTAGTATAGAGGCAGGGGGATCCTCCTACGAGCAGTACTTC	CASSIEAGGSSYEQYF
TRBV6-1	15	TRBJ1-5	many	TRBD1	TGTGCCAGCAGCTGGGTGGGGACAGTCAATCAGCCCCAGCATTTT	CASSWVGTVNQPQHF
TRBV18	15	TRBJ1-1	many	.	TGTGCCAGCTCACCACCGGGGGCGAAATCGGCTGAAGCTTTCTTT	CASSPPGAKSAEAFF
TRBV10-3	13	TRBJ2-2	many	.	TGTGCCATCTGGAGAACTGGCGGCGGGGAGCTGTTTTTT	CAIWRTGGGELFF
TRBV6-1	13	TRBJ2-5	many	.	TGTGCCAGCAGTGAGAGGGATCAAGAGACCCAGTACTTC	CASSERDQETQYF
TRBV5-5	16	TRBJ1-5	many	TRBD1	TGTGCCAGCAAGAACGGGACAGTTTATAGCAATCAGCCCCAGCATTTT	CASKNGTVYSNQPQHF
TRBV2	12	TRBJ2-7	many	.	TGTGCCAGCTCGAGGGCCCATTACGAGCAGTACTTC	CASSRAHYEQYF
TRBV6-4	13	TRBJ1-2	many	TRBD1	TGTGCCAGCAGGGCGGGACAGGGTAAGGGCTACACCTTC	CASRAGQGKGYTF
TRBV5-1	17	TRBJ2-7	many	TRBD1	TGCGCCAGCAGCTCGGGGCGACCCGGGACAGGCTCCTACGAGCAGTACTTC	CASSSGRPGTGSYEQYF